This record covers a single T cell receptor beta chain. Reverse transcription of 0.5 to 1 ug RNA used random hexamers. Each CDR3 protein gets one entry after TCRdb re-called the immunoSEQ multiplex PCR reads with MiXCR. Of about 150,000 distinct CDR3 sequences in the sample, 94% were seen once. The record originates from a study of CD8 T cells in Susac syndrome. Relapsing-remitting disease, either stable or active, was present in the multiple sclerosis controls, who were treatment-naive patients. Sample: CD8+ T cells from PBMCs. This receptor was taken from a human donor with multiple sclerosis.

CDR3 nucleotides: TGTGCCAGCAGTTCCGGGACAGGGGGACATAATTCACCCCTCCACTTT. Translating it yields CASSSGTGGHNSPLHF. The chain is built from TRBV12-3 or TRBV12-4 and TRBJ1-6; TRBD1 matches at 11 bases. CDR3 length: 16 amino acids. After removal of 4 bases from V and 5 bases from J, the junction contained 4 bases not matched to a gene.